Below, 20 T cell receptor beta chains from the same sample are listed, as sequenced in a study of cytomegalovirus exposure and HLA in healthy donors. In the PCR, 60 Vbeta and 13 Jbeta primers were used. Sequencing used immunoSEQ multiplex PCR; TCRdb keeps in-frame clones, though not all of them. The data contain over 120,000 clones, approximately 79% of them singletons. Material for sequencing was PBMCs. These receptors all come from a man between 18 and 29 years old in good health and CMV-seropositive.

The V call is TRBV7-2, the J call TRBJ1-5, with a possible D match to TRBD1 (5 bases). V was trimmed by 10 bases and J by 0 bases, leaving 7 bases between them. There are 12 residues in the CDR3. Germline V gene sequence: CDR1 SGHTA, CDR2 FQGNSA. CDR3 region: CATTVSNQPQHF. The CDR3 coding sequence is TGTGCCACGACAGTTAGCAATCAGCCCCAGCATTTT.

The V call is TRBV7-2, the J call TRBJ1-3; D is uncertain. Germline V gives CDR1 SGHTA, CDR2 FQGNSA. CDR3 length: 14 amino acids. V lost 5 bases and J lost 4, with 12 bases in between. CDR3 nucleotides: TGTGCCAGCAGCAGAGACATGGCAGGAAACACCATATATTTT. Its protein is CASSRDMAGNTIYF.

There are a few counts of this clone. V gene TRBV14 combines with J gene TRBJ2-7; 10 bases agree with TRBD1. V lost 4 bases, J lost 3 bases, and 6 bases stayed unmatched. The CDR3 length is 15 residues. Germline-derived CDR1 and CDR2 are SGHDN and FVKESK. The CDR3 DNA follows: TGTGCCAGCAGCCCTATGGACAGGGGGGGCTACGAGCAGTACTTC. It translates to CASSPMDRGGYEQYF.

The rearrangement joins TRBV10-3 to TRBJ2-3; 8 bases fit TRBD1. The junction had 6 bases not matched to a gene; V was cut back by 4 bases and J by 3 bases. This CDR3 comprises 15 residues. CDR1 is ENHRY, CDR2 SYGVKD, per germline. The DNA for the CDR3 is TGTGCCATCAGTGTTCAGGGGGCCTTAACAGATACGCAGTATTTT. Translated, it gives CAISVQGALTDTQYF.

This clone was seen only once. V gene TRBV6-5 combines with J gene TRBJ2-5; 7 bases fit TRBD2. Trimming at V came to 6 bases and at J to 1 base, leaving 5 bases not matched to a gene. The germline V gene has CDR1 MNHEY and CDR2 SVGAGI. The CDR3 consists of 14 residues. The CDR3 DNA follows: TGTGCCAGCAGCCCCCTAGCGGTCCAAGAGACCCAGTACTTC. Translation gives CASSPLAVQETQYF.

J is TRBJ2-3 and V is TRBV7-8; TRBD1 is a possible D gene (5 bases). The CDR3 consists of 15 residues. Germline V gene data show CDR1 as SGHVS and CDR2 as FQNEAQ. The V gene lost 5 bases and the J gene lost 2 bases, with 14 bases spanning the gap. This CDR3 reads CASSTSWGPTDTQYF. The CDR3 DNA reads TGTGCCAGCAGCACTTCATGGGGCCCCACAGATACGCAGTATTTT.

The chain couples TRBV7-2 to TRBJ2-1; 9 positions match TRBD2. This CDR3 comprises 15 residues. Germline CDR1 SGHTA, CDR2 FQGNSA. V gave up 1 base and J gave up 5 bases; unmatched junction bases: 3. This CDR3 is CASSLGRGGHNEQFF. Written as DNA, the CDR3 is TGTGCCAGCAGCTTAGGGCGGGGGGGACACAATGAGCAGTTCTTC.

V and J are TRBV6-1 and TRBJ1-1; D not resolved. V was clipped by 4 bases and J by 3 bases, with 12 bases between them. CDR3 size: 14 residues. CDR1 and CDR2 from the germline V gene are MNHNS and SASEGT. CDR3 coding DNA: TGTGCCAGCAGTGTCGAACGAGTTGACACTGAAGCTTTCTTT. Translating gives CASSVERVDTEAFF.

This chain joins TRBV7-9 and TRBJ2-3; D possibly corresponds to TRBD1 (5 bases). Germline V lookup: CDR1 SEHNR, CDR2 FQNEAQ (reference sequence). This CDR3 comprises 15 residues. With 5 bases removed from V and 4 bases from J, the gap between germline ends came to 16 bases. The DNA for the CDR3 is TGTGCCAGCAGCCCTACAGGCGTAGGCGCAGATACGCAGTATTTT. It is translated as CASSPTGVGADTQYF.

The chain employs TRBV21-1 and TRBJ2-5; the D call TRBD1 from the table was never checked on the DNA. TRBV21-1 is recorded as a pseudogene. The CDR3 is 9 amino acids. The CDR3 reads CASHETQYF. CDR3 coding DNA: TGTGCCAGCCATGAGACCCAGTACTTC.

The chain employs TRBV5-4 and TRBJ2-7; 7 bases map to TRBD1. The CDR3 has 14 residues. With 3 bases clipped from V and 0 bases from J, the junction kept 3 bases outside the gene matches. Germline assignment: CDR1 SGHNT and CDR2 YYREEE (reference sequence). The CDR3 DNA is TGTGCCAGCAGCTCCCCAGGGGGCTCCTACGAGCAGTACTTC. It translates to CASSSPGGSYEQYF.

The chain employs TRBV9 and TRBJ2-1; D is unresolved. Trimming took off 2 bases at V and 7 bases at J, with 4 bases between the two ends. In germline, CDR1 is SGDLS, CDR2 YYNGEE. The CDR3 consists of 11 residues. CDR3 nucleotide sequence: TGTGCCAGCAGCGTCGAGAATGAGCAGTTCTTC. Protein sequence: CASSVENEQFF.

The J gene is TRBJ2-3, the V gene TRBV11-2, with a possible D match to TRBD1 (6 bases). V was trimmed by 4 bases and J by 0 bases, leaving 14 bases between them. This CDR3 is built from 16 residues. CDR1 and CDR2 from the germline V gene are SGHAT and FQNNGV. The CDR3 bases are TGTGCCAGCAGCTCCGGGACAAGCATCAGCACAGATACGCAGTATTTT. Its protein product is CASSSGTSISTDTQYF.

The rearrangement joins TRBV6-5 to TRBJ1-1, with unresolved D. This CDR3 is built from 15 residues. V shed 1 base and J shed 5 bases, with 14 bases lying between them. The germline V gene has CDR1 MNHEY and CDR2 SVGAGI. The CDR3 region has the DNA TGTGCCAGCAGTTACTGGAGCCAGTTAAGGACTGAAGCTTTCTTT. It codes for CASSYWSQLRTEAFF.

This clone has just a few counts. Written as DNA, the CDR3 is TGTGCCAGCAGTTTCGGGGACAGGGACCAGCCCCAGCATTTT. Amino acids: CASSFGDRDQPQHF. The chain uses TRBV28 and TRBJ1-5, with TRBD1 identical over 9 bases. Germline assignment: CDR1 MDHEN and CDR2 SYDVKM. This CDR3 is 14 amino acids long. Trimming removed 3 bases from V and 7 bases from J; junction bases left unmatched: 4.

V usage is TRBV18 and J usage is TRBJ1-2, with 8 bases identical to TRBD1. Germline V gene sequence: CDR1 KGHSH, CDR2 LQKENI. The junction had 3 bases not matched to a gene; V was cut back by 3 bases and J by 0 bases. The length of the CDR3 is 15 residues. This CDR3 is CASSPPGGANYGYTF. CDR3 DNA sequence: TGTGCCAGCTCACCCCCAGGGGGCGCTAACTATGGCTACACCTTC.

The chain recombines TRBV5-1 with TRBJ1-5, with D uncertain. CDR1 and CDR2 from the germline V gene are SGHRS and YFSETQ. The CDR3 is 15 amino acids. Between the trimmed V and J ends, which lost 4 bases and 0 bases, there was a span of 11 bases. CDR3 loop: CASSPDGYSNQPQHF. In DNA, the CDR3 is TGCGCCAGCAGCCCTGACGGGTATAGCAATCAGCCCCAGCATTTT.

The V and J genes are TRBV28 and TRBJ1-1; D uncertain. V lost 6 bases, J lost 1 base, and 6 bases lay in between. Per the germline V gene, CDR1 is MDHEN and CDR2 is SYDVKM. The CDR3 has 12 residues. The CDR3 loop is CASRSANTEAFF. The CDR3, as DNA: TGTGCCAGCAGAAGCGCGAACACTGAAGCTTTCTTT.

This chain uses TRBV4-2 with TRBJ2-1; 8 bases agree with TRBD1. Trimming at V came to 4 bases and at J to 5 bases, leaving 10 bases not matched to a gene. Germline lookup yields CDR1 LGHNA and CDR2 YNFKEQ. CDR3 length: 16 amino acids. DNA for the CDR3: TGTGCCAGCAGCCGGCAAGGACAGGGTGTCAACAATGAGCAGTTCTTC. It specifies CASSRQGQGVNNEQFF.

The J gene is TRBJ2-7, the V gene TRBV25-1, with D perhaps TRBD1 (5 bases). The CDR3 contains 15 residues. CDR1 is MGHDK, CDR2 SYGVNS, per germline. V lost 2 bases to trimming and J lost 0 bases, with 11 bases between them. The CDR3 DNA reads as TGTGCCAGCAGTGAACCGGGCAGGGCCTCCTACGAGCAGTACTTC. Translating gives CASSEPGRASYEQYF.